The 20 T cell receptor beta chains reported below all come from one sample, sequenced in a study of T cell repertoires in cytomegalovirus infection. TCRdb fed the reads into MiXCR, producing one record per CDR3 protein. The top ten clones hold around half of a sample with roughly 230,000 distinct CDR3 sequences, about a sixth of them seen once. The sample was CD8+ T cells from PBMCs. These receptors all come from a human donor in good health (CMV status not recorded). Some clones in this sample may be carry-over from other donors' samples.

This clonotype was detected ten times or more. The rearrangement links TRBV7-6 to TRBJ2-2; 7 bases match TRBD1. Unmatched junction bases numbered 0, after V lost 4 bases and J lost 4 bases. The CDR3 contains 13 residues. In germline, CDR1 is SGHVS, CDR2 FNYEAQ. CDR3 sequence: CASSYRGTGELFF. The DNA for the CDR3 is TGTGCCAGCAGCTACAGGGGCACCGGGGAGCTGTTTTTT.

This chain's CDR3 is CSARDRGRDREAFF. As DNA, the CDR3 is TGCAGTGCTAGAGATAGGGGCCGGGACAGGGAAGCTTTCTTT. The V and J genes are TRBV20-1 and TRBJ1-1, with 8 bases matching TRBD1. The CDR3 is 14 residues long. CDR1 is DFQATT and CDR2 is SNEGSKA in the germline V gene (reference sequence). V trimming: 0 bases; J trimming: 8 bases; junction bases outside the gene matches: 8.

There are many counts of this clonotype. The rearrangement uses TRBV7-3 and TRBJ2-5; D unclear. The germline V and J ends were trimmed by 8 bases and 4 bases, with 11 bases remaining between them. Germline CDR1 reads SGHTA; CDR2 reads FQGTGA. The CDR3 loop spans 12 amino acids. CDR3 region: CASQEWRETQYF. CDR3 nucleotide sequence: TGTGCCAGCCAGGAGTGGAGAGAGACCCAGTACTTC.

This chain links TRBV2 with TRBJ1-3, with D possibly matching TRBD1 (5 bases). This CDR3 has 15 amino acids. Germline CDR1 SNHLY, CDR2 FYNNEI. Deletions cut 10 bases from V and 1 base from J, with 17 bases between. The CDR3 sequence is CATLSGGKSGNTIYF. CDR3 coding DNA: TGTGCCACCTTGTCCGGGGGGAAGTCTGGAAACACCATATATTTT.

This clonotype was seen repeatedly, ten times or more. The chain joins TRBV2 to TRBJ2-2, with 8 bases that match TRBD1. Germline V gives CDR1 SNHLY, CDR2 FYNNEI. The V segment lost 7 bases and the J segment 5 bases; nucleotides outside the gene matches: 15. This CDR3 has 17 residues. The CDR3: CASIQGWTGTFTGELFF. CDR3 sequence (DNA): TGTGCCAGCATTCAAGGTTGGACAGGGACTTTTACCGGGGAGCTGTTTTTT.

This chain links TRBV6-5 with TRBJ1-5, with D hard to call. CDR3 size: 17 residues. Deletions cut 0 bases from V and 0 bases from J, with 12 bases between. Germline V CDR1 and CDR2: MNHEY, SVGAGI. CDR3 residues: CASSYSLVQDSNQPQHF. The CDR3 DNA is TGTGCCAGCAGTTACTCGCTGGTCCAGGATAGCAATCAGCCCCAGCATTTT.

This clonotype came up many times. This rearrangement joins TRBV7-8 to TRBJ2-1, with no clear D. The CDR3 sequence is 15 residues long. Germline assignment: CDR1 SGHVS and CDR2 FQNEAQ. Trimming stripped 2 bases from V and 0 bases from J, with 8 bases between. Here the CDR3 DNA reads TGTGCCAGCAGCTTATGGACCTTCTCCTACAATGAGCAGTTCTTC. Its translation is CASSLWTFSYNEQFF.

The rearrangement joins TRBV6-6 to TRBJ1-4, with D possibly matching TRBD1 (6 bases). Per germline, CDR1 MNHNY and CDR2 SVGAGI (reference sequence). The germline V and J ends were trimmed by 5 bases and 9 bases, with 13 bases remaining between them. This CDR3 comprises 13 residues. This CDR3 is CASSALGQKKLFF. CDR3 DNA: TGTGCCAGCAGTGCCCTTGGACAGAAAAAACTGTTTTTT.

This chain links TRBV10-3 with TRBJ2-1, with D perhaps matching TRBD1 or TRBD2 (6 bases each). Trimming took off 4 bases at V and 4 bases at J, with 11 bases between the two ends. Germline V lookup: CDR1 ENHRY, CDR2 SYGVKD. CDR3 size: 14 residues. The CDR3 spells CAISVSGAYNEQFF. CDR3 nucleotides: TGTGCCATCAGTGTGTCGGGGGCTTACAATGAGCAGTTCTTC.

V is TRBV28 and J is TRBJ2-7; 9 bases fit TRBD2. The CDR3 contains 18 residues. V shed 2 bases and J 4 bases; nucleotides not matched to a gene: 15. CDR1 is MDHEN, CDR2 SYDVKM, per germline. CDR3 bases: TGTGCCAGCAGTTTACCCCGGACAGGTGGGACTAGCTATTACGAGCAGTACTTC. Amino acid sequence: CASSLPRTGGTSYYEQYF.

This clonotype has only a few counts. The chain couples TRBV19 to TRBJ2-7; D perhaps matches TRBD1 (6 bases). The CDR3 loop spans 13 amino acids. With 5 bases removed from V and 7 bases from J, the gap between germline ends came to 15 bases. Per germline, CDR1 LNHDA and CDR2 SQIVND (reference sequence). The CDR3 DNA reads TGTGCCAGTAGTGGGCCCAGGGGTGGAGAGCAGTACTTC. Protein sequence: CASSGPRGGEQYF.

This clonotype was observed a few times. This chain connects TRBV6-8 to TRBJ2-7; D is possibly TRBD2 (6 bases). V was clipped by 2 bases and J by 3 bases, with 8 bases between them. Per germline, CDR1 MNHGY and CDR2 SAAAGT. The CDR3 is 13 residues long. The chain's CDR3 is CASSYRELYEQYF. In nucleotides, the CDR3 is TGTGCCAGCAGTTACCGGGAGCTCTACGAGCAGTACTTC.

The rearrangement links TRBV6-2 or TRBV6-3 to TRBJ2-3; D might be TRBD2 (5 bases). The germline V and J ends were trimmed by 0 bases and 0 bases, with 22 bases remaining between them. Germline lookup yields CDR1 MNHEY and CDR2 SVGEGT. The CDR3 runs to 20 residues. The CDR3 sequence: CASSYSSGGFALESTDTQYF. CDR3 DNA sequence: TGTGCCAGCAGTTACTCCAGTGGAGGCTTCGCCTTAGAGAGCACAGATACGCAGTATTTT.

The genes are TRBV5-6 and TRBJ2-1; the match to TRBD2 covers 13 bases. CDR1 and CDR2 from the germline V gene are SGHDT and YYEEEE. The CDR3 totals 17 residues. Trimming cost V 4 bases and J 0 bases; bases outside gene matches: 4. In nucleotides, the CDR3 is TGTGCCAGCAGCAGGACTAGCGGGAGTTCCTCCTACAATGAGCAGTTCTTC. It translates to CASSRTSGSSSYNEQFF.

This clonotype occurred a few times. The CDR3 sequence is CASSAGTGRSYEQYF. The CDR3 region has the DNA TGTGCCAGCAGCGCCGGGACAGGGAGGTCCTACGAGCAGTACTTC. The chain recombines TRBV2 with TRBJ2-7, with 9 bases that match TRBD1. The V gene's germline CDR1 is SNHLY and CDR2 FYNNEI. The trim removed 6 bases at V and 1 base at J, leaving 7 bases unmatched. CDR3 length: 15 residues.

The chain uses TRBV28 and TRBJ1-1; TRBD1 is a possible D gene (5 bases). Looked up from germline, CDR1 is MDHEN and CDR2 is SYDVKM. Trimming cost V 6 bases and J 7 bases, with 21 bases left between them. This CDR3 contains 15 residues. The DNA for the CDR3 is TGTGCCAGCAGACCGTTTCTGCACAGGTATGATGAAGCTTTCTTT. Translation gives CASRPFLHRYDEAFF.

Worth noting for this clonotype: At one end, the junction sequence differs from germline, possibly due to a read error. The V call is TRBV11-2, the J call TRBJ2-1; D is uncertain. Germline V CDR1 and CDR2: SGHAT, FQNNGV. This CDR3 region has 14 residues. The DNA of the CDR3 is TGTGCCAGCAGCATCGGAGACGTCAACAATGAGCAGCTCTTC. This codes for CASSIGDVNNEQLF. The full variable domain, with the rest looked up from reference TRBV11-2 and TRBJ2-1, is EAGVAQSPRYKIIEKRQSVAFWCNPISGHATLYWYQQILGQGPKLLIQFQNNGVVDDSQLPKDRFSAERLKGVDSTLKIQPAKLEDSAVYLCASSIGDVNNEQLFGPGTRLTVL.

Ten or more counts support this clonotype. The chain couples TRBV7-3 to TRBJ2-3; D gene unclear. V lost 11 bases and J 6 bases, leaving 18 bases between the germline ends. Germline assignment: CDR1 SGHTA and CDR2 FQGTGA. The CDR3 totals 13 residues. As DNA, the CDR3 is TGTGCCCACAGCTTAGGCACCTCGGATACGCAGTATTTT. This encodes CAHSLGTSDTQYF.

This clonotype was picked up a small number of times. J is TRBJ2-7 and V is TRBV25-1, with D perhaps given as TRBD1 or TRBD2 (5 bases each). Germline V gene lookup returns CDR1 MGHDK and CDR2 SYGVNS. The V end lost 4 bases, the J end lost 3 bases, and 10 bases lay between the germline ends. The CDR3 is 13 residues long. The CDR3, as DNA: TGTGCCAGCAGTGCAGGGAGCCGCTACGAGCAGTACTTC. Its translation: CASSAGSRYEQYF.

The rearrangement uses TRBV28 and TRBJ1-2, with D possibly being TRBD1 (5 bases). From germline, CDR1 is MDHEN and CDR2 SYDVKM. V shed 6 bases and J shed 0 bases, with 11 bases lying between them. The CDR3 runs to 14 residues. The CDR3 DNA reads as TGTGCCAGCAGGGACGACAGAACTAACTATGGCTACACCTTC. It translates to CASRDDRTNYGYTF.